The T cell receptor (beta chain) under discussion was sequenced for a study of cytomegalovirus exposure and HLA in healthy donors. Study-level results: Excluded: some indistinguishable V segments such as TRBV6-2 and TRBV6-3.

Trimming took 3 bases from V and 0 from J; bases not matched to a gene: 4. There are 15 residues in the CDR3. Germline lookup yields CDR1 SGHNT and CDR2 YYREEE (reference sequence). PCR used 60 Vbeta primers and 13 Jbeta primers. The method was immunoSEQ multiplex PCR; TCRdb's version includes in-frame clones alone and lacks a portion of them. The profile covers 150,000 or so clones, with around four fifths appearing a single time and approximately 4% taken by the ten largest. Concerning this clone itself: Its antigen is unidentified.

Donors consisted of healthy bone marrow donors. The sequenced material came from PBMCs. The TCR comes from a man aged 45-60 years in good health and CMV-seropositive. This sequence joins TRBV5-4 and TRBJ1-1; TRBD1 agrees at 8 bases. Written as DNA, the CDR3 is TGTGCCAGCAGCTCTTGGGACAGGATGAACACTGAAGCTTTCTTT. Residues: CASSSWDRMNTEAFF. Together with reference TRBV5-4 and TRBJ1-1, the CDR3 gives the full variable domain: ETGVTQSPTHLIKTRGQQVTLRCSSQSGHNTVSWYQQALGQGPQFIFQYYREEENGRGNFPPRFSGLQFPNYSSELNVNALELDDSALYLCASSSWDRMNTEAFFGQGTRLTVV.